These 18 T cell receptor beta chains share one sample of origin, sequenced in a study of CD8 T cells in ankylosing spondylitis. Study observations and caveats: Apparently characteristic of ankylosing spondylitis blood was a TCR beta motif (about eight highly homologous variants).

These receptors have no known antigen. TCRdb itself ran the 5' RACE reads through MiXCR, one entry per CDR3 protein. The repertoire consists of approximately 540,000 distinct CDR3 sequences, with 12% occurring once and the leading ten covering under 7.5%. The source material was blood, either unsorted or a sorted T cell fraction (not recorded which). The receptor set was obtained from a male donor with ankylosing spondylitis.

On this clonotype itself: Compared with germline, one end of the junction differs, possibly owing to a read error. The CDR3 reads CASSLAGGAPSSYNEQFF. CDR3 nucleotides: TGTGCCAGCAGCCTAGCGGGGGGGGCCCCGAGCTCCTACAATGAGCAGTTCTTC. This rearrangement joins TRBV11-1 to TRBJ2-1, with TRBD2 matching 12 bases. Germline CDR1 SGHAT, CDR2 FQDESV (reference sequence). This CDR3 is built from 18 residues.

This clonotype was observed at least ten times. The V gene is TRBV7-9, the J gene TRBJ2-1; the D gene is possibly TRBD1 (6 bases). CDR3 size: 14 residues. The ends were cut back, 4 bases at V and 4 bases at J, with 11 bases in the middle. Germline CDR1 is SEHNR and CDR2 is FQNEAQ (reference sequence). The CDR3 nucleotides are TGTGCCAGCAGCTCGAAAGGGGGTTACAATGAGCAGTTCTTC. Encoded protein: CASSSKGGYNEQFF.

J is TRBJ2-3 and V is TRBV19; a weak D match, TRBD2 (6 bases). The CDR3 extends over 19 amino acids. The V end lost 0 bases, the J end lost 3 bases, and 22 bases lay between the germline ends. CDR1 and CDR2 from the germline V gene are LNHDA and SQIVND (reference sequence). CDR3 region: CASSIDLLATRMGTDTQYF. As DNA, the CDR3 is TGTGCCAGTAGTATAGATCTCCTAGCGACCAGGATGGGGACAGATACGCAGTATTTT.

In this sample, this clonotype turned up many times. V is TRBV10-2 and J is TRBJ2-1, with D perhaps matching TRBD2 (6 bases). V gave up 7 bases and J gave up 4 bases, with 8 bases separating them. Germline-derived CDR1 and CDR2 are WSHSY and SAAADI. This CDR3 is 12 amino acids long. The CDR3: CASTEGYNEQFF. CDR3 coding DNA: TGCGCCAGCACGGAGGGGTACAATGAGCAGTTCTTC.

In its sample, this clonotype was seen many times. The rearrangement links TRBV5-1 to TRBJ2-2, with D perhaps matching TRBD2 (6 bases). The germline gives CDR1 SGHRS, CDR2 YFSETQ. The CDR3 covers 14 residues. Deletions cut 2 bases from V and 4 bases from J, with 9 bases between. The CDR3 DNA follows: TGCGCCAGCAGCTTCGGGGGACCCACCGGGGAGCTGTTTTTT. This codes for CASSFGGPTGELFF. The full variable domain, with the rest looked up from reference TRBV5-1 and TRBJ2-2, is KAGVTQTPRYLIKTRGQQVTLSCSPISGHRSVSWYQQTPGQGLQFLFEYFSETQRNKGNFPGRFSGRQFSNSRSEMNVSTLELGDSALYLCASSFGGPTGELFFGEGSRLTVL.

V and J are TRBV4-1 and TRBJ2-5; TRBD2 matches at 14 bases. V lost 4 bases, J lost 5 bases, and 6 bases stayed unmatched. The germline V gene encodes CDR1 MGHRA and CDR2 YSYEKL. CDR3 length: 16 amino acids. The CDR3 is CASSPPGTSGSETQYF. Written as DNA, the CDR3 is TGCGCCAGCAGCCCCCCCGGGACTAGCGGGAGTGAGACCCAGTACTTC.

The CDR3 DNA follows: TGCGCCAGCAGCTTGTCCAGACAGGATACGCAGTATTTT. Its translation is CASSLSRQDTQYF. V gene TRBV5-1 combines with J gene TRBJ2-3, with a possible D match to TRBD1 (5 bases). The germline V and J ends were trimmed by 1 base and 6 bases, with 9 bases remaining between them. The germline V gene encodes CDR1 SGHRS and CDR2 YFSETQ. The CDR3 has 13 amino acids.

The chain combines TRBV20-1 with TRBJ2-7; D is perhaps TRBD2 (5 bases). Trimming shortened V by 5 bases and J by 2 bases, and 7 bases separated the two germline ends. In germline, CDR1 is DFQATT, CDR2 SNEGSKA (reference sequence). CDR3 size: 11 residues. CDR3 loop: CSALLAYEQYF. The DNA for the CDR3 is TGCAGTGCTTTACTAGCCTACGAGCAGTACTTC.

The rearrangement joins TRBV7-9 to TRBJ2-1; the match to TRBD2 covers 9 bases. The CDR3 spans 14 residues. Germline CDR1 reads SEHNR; CDR2 reads FQNEAQ (reference sequence). With V trimmed by 8 bases and J by 8 bases, 10 bases remained unmatched. CDR3 DNA: TGTGCCAGCCCCGGACTTAGCGGGAGTCATGAGCAGTTCTTC. Translated, it gives CASPGLSGSHEQFF.

This clonotype has just a few counts. This sequence joins TRBV27 and TRBJ1-2, with D possibly matching TRBD1 (6 bases). Germline CDR1 reads MNHEY; CDR2 reads SMNVEV (reference sequence). CDR3 size: 16 residues. V lost 2 bases, J lost 2 bases, and 15 bases lay in between. The CDR3 DNA reads as TGTGCCAGCAGTTTAAAGCCCGACAGGCGCAACTATGGCTACACCTTC. Residues: CASSLKPDRRNYGYTF.

The chain combines TRBV4-1 with TRBJ1-3; possible D gene TRBD1, 5 bases. This CDR3 contains 17 residues. V lost 0 bases, J lost 0 bases, and 12 bases lay in between. From germline, CDR1 is MGHRA and CDR2 YSYEKL. The CDR3 DNA sequence: TGCGCCAGCAGCCAAGATCCGCGGGGGAACTCTGGAAACACCATATATTTT. This translates into CASSQDPRGNSGNTIYF.

This clonotype was seen a few times. This rearrangement joins TRBV6-1 to TRBJ1-5, with D hard to call. Germline V gene sequence: CDR1 MNHNS, CDR2 SASEGT. The CDR3 covers 16 residues. Trimming shortened V by 0 bases and J by 4 bases, and 13 bases separated the two germline ends. CDR3 coding DNA: TGTGCCAGCAGTGAAGCGAAGGGCTTTGGGAATCAGCCCCAGCATTTT. This gives the protein CASSEAKGFGNQPQHF.

In this sample, this clonotype turned up a few times. This sequence joins TRBV5-1 and TRBJ1-2; TRBD1 is a possible D gene (6 bases). Deletions cut 7 bases from V and 3 bases from J, with 22 bases between. CDR1 and CDR2 from the germline V gene are SGHRS and YFSETQ. This CDR3 has 16 residues. The chain's CDR3 is CASPRCATGPDYGYTF. Here the CDR3 DNA reads TGCGCCAGCCCGCGGTGTGCTACAGGGCCGGACTATGGCTACACCTTC.

Many counts were recorded for this clonotype. V and J are TRBV7-2 and TRBJ1-4, with D unclear. Trimming pared 2 bases from V and 8 bases from J, leaving 12 bases between. CDR3 size: 14 residues. The germline V gene encodes CDR1 SGHTA and CDR2 FQGNSA. The CDR3: CASSLTKDVEKLFF. CDR3 nucleotide sequence: TGTGCCAGCAGCTTAACTAAGGATGTGGAAAAACTGTTTTTT.

This clonotype was seen a few times. CDR3 nucleotide sequence: TGTGCCAGCAGTTCCGCAGGGGCGGGTAATGAAAAACTGTTTTTT. It encodes CASSSAGAGNEKLFF. V and J are TRBV12-3 or TRBV12-4 and TRBJ1-4; D is perhaps TRBD1 (6 bases). V shed 4 bases and J shed 4 bases, with 13 bases lying between them. The CDR3 sequence is 15 residues long.

The sample holds a few counts of this clonotype. The chain employs TRBV25-1 and TRBJ2-2, with D maybe TRBD2 (5 bases). The CDR3 runs 14 residues. V was shortened by 7 bases and J by 1 base, with 10 bases between the two germline ends. The germline V gene encodes CDR1 MGHDK and CDR2 SYGVNS. Here the CDR3 reads CASTPAVNTGELFF. In nucleotides, the CDR3 is TGTGCCAGCACCCCAGCGGTGAACACCGGGGAGCTGTTTTTT.

This clonotype appeared a few times. The rearrangement uses TRBV27 and TRBJ2-3, with a possible D match to TRBD1 (6 bases). Per the germline V gene, CDR1 is MNHEY and CDR2 is SMNVEV (reference sequence). V was shortened by 5 bases and J by 3 bases, with 12 bases between the two germline ends. This CDR3 region has 14 residues. Here the CDR3 reads CASSTWTETDTQYF. The CDR3 DNA reads TGTGCCAGCAGTACCTGGACAGAGACAGATACGCAGTATTTT.

CDR3 region: CASSRTDMGYTDTQYF. The CDR3 bases are TGCGCCAGCAGCCGGACGGATATGGGGTACACAGATACGCAGTATTTT. This chain connects TRBV4-1 to TRBJ2-3; D unclear. The germline CDR1 and CDR2 sequences are MGHRA and YSYEKL. Trimming shortened V by 4 bases and J by 2 bases, and 16 bases separated the two germline ends. This CDR3 contains 16 residues.